This T cell receptor beta chain is drawn from a study of blood T cell repertoires in COVID-19. Study background: COVID-19 samples from acute and convalescent phases originated in the United States, Italy and Spain. From T cells, B-cell-depleted T cells, or PBMCs came the material, which was cDNA or gDNA.

Authors' analysis steps: Reference gene primer amplification in the assay estimated nucleated cell counts. TCRdb keeps only in-frame clones here, not all; method: immunoSEQ multiplex PCR. For V, J and clone size, that table is used; D and trimming come from the DNA. The sample lists approximately 66,000 clones, roughly 90% occurring once. The TCR sequence derives from a man between 60 and 70 years old with acute or convalescent COVID-19. Sequencing used peripheral blood.

The CDR3 DNA reads as TGCGCCAGCACCGGCAGCGGGGAGGCATACGAGCAGTACTTC. This translates into CASTGSGEAYEQYF. The chain carries TRBV5-1 and TRBJ2-7, with 7 bases fitting TRBD2. The CDR3 sequence is 14 residues long. Germline lookup yields CDR1 SGHRS and CDR2 YFSETQ. V was clipped by 6 bases and J by 4 bases; unmatched bases: 10.